Below are 26 T cell receptor beta chains sequenced from a single sample in a study of shared clonotypes between healthy human individuals. The method was immunoSEQ multiplex PCR; TCRdb's version includes in-frame clones alone and lacks a portion of them. The profile shows more than 400,000 clones, 90% to 96% of them singletons. Sequenced input: naive CD4+ T cells sorted from blood. Subset of the sample: CD45RA+ positively selected. The receptors come from a woman under 40 in good health.

This chain links TRBV19 with TRBJ2-5; D uncertain. Matching the DNA end better, TRBJ2-7 makes the J call doubtful. CDR1 and CDR2 (germline): LNHDA, SQIVND (reference sequence). The CDR3 extends over 14 amino acids. As DNA, the CDR3 is TGTGCCAGTAGTATTCCTGGGCACTCCTACGAGCAGTACTTC. Translation gives CASSIPGHSYEQYF.

V is TRBV11-3 and J is TRBJ1-1; D perhaps matches TRBD1 (5 bases). Trimming took 5 bases from V and 4 from J, leaving 14 bases between them. The length of the CDR3 is 14 residues. Per the germline V gene, CDR1 is SGHNT and CDR2 is YENEEA. CDR3 bases: TGTGCCAGCAGCCTCAGGGCCGAGGGCACTGAAGCTTTCTTT. Encoded protein: CASSLRAEGTEAFF.

The chain is built from TRBV29-1 and TRBJ2-7; TRBD2 matches at 14 bases. The V segment lost 6 bases and the J segment 6 bases; nucleotides outside the gene matches: 4. Germline assignment: CDR1 SQVTM and CDR2 ANQGSEA. CDR3 length: 13 amino acids. The CDR3 bases are TGCAGCGTGGGACTAGCGGGAGATGGCGAGCAGTACTTC. Its translation is CSVGLAGDGEQYF.

The chain is built from TRBV11-2 and TRBJ2-7; perhaps TRBD1 as D (6 bases). The V end lost 3 bases, the J end lost 6 bases, and 15 bases lay between the germline ends. Germline CDR1 reads SGHAT; CDR2 reads FQNNGV. This CDR3 region has 14 residues. The CDR3 DNA sequence: TGTGCCAGCAGCTTTTCCCAGGGGCGGTTCGAGCAGTACTTC. Protein product: CASSFSQGRFEQYF. Supplemented by reference TRBV11-2 and TRBJ2-7, the full variable domain reads EAGVAQSPRYKIIEKRQSVAFWCNPISGHATLYWYQQILGQGPKLLIQFQNNGVVDDSQLPKDRFSAERLKGVDSTLKIQPAKLEDSAVYLCASSFSQGRFEQYFGPGTRLTVT.

This clone was observed a handful of times. This sequence joins TRBV5-1 and TRBJ1-1; a possible D gene is TRBD1 (5 bases). Germline loops: CDR1 SGHRS, CDR2 YFSETQ. This CDR3 region has 13 residues. V lost 5 bases and J lost 3, with 11 bases in between. The chain's CDR3 is CASRFTGDTEAFF. CDR3 bases: TGCGCCAGCAGATTTACGGGGGACACTGAAGCTTTCTTT.

The CDR3 nucleotides are TGTGCCACCAGCAGAGTCGGGACTAGCGGGTTGAGCTCCTACGAGCAGTACTTC. It translates to CATSRVGTSGLSSYEQYF. The chain employs TRBV15 and TRBJ2-7, with TRBD2 matching 12 bases. The J segment lost 0 bases and the V segment lost 1 base, leaving 7 bases of the junction unmatched. The germline V gene has CDR1 LNHNV and CDR2 YYDKDF (reference sequence). The CDR3 sequence is 18 residues long.

This rearrangement joins TRBV6-5 to TRBJ1-2, with a weak D call TRBD1 (5 bases). The V gene's germline CDR1 is MNHEY and CDR2 SVGAGI. The CDR3 sequence is 15 residues long. With 1 base removed from V and 6 bases from J, the gap between germline ends came to 15 bases. The CDR3 region has the DNA TGTGCCAGCAGTTACTTCAAGGGGATTGGGAATGGCTACACCTTC. This gives the protein CASSYFKGIGNGYTF.

CDR3 in DNA: TGCGCCAGCAGCAAGGACAGTGAAGCTTTCTTT. It specifies CASSKDSEAFF. The chain uses TRBV5-1 and TRBJ1-1; TRBD1 is a possible D gene (6 bases). The CDR3 totals 11 residues. CDR1 and CDR2 from the germline V gene are SGHRS and YFSETQ. V lost 4 bases and J lost 7, with 8 bases in between.

J is TRBJ2-6 and V is TRBV5-1, with unresolved D. This CDR3 has 14 residues. V was shortened by 4 bases and J by 0 bases, with 5 bases between the two germline ends. Per the germline V gene, CDR1 is SGHRS and CDR2 is YFSETQ. CDR3 amino acids: CASSAGSGANVLTF. The CDR3 DNA follows: TGCGCCAGCAGCGCCGGCTCTGGGGCCAACGTCCTGACTTTC.

V is TRBV7-2 and J is TRBJ2-7, with 13 bases matching TRBD2. Germline CDR1 and CDR2: SGHTA and FQGNSA. After removal of 4 bases from V and 9 bases from J, the junction contained 9 bases not matched to a gene. The CDR3 has 15 residues. Written as DNA, the CDR3 is TGTGCCAGCAGCTCGGGACTAGCGGGACTCCTTGGGCAGTACTTC. It yields the protein CASSSGLAGLLGQYF.

V is TRBV5-1 and J is TRBJ2-1; perhaps TRBD1 as D (7 bases). The V end was cut by 0 bases, the J end by 7 bases, with 14 bases between. The CDR3 covers 15 residues. Germline V gene lookup returns CDR1 SGHRS and CDR2 YFSETQ. The DNA of the CDR3 is TGCGCCAGCAGCTTGGGGAGGGACAGTAAAAATGAGCAGTTCTTC. Amino acids: CASSLGRDSKNEQFF.

The chain carries TRBV4-1 and TRBJ2-5; no clear D gene. The ends were cut back, 0 bases at V and 4 bases at J, with 15 bases in the middle. Germline loops: CDR1 MGHRA, CDR2 YSYEKL. This CDR3 has 16 amino acids. DNA for the CDR3: TGCGCCAGCAGCCAAGAAGTTATTTTTGTACGAGAGACCCAGTACTTC. Translation: CASSQEVIFVRETQYF.

The V gene is TRBV28, the J gene TRBJ1-5, with 8 bases that match TRBD1. Trimming at V came to 4 bases and at J to 5 bases, leaving 13 bases not matched to a gene. Germline CDR1 reads MDHEN; CDR2 reads SYDVKM. There are 17 residues in the CDR3. The CDR3 protein is CASSSYVTGDRDQPQHF. The CDR3 coding sequence is TGTGCCAGCAGTTCCTACGTGACAGGGGATAGGGATCAGCCCCAGCATTTT.

The sample holds one count of this clone. The rearrangement joins TRBV5-1 to TRBJ2-1; no reliable D call. There are 15 residues in the CDR3. Trimming removed 4 bases from V and 0 bases from J, with 11 bases in between. The germline V gene encodes CDR1 SGHRS and CDR2 YFSETQ. CDR3 in DNA: TGCGCCAGCAGCCCCTCCCCGGGCTCCTACAATGAGCAGTTCTTC. Protein sequence: CASSPSPGSYNEQFF.

The V and J genes are TRBV27 and TRBJ2-7, with TRBD1 identical over 9 bases. The CDR3 covers 14 residues. Losses at the gene ends were 6 bases for V and 2 bases for J; bases not matched to a gene: 5. The germline V gene has CDR1 MNHEY and CDR2 SMNVEV (reference sequence). The CDR3 DNA follows: TGTGCCAGCAGGCGACAGGGGGTGGCCTACGAGCAGTACTTC. It encodes CASRRQGVAYEQYF.

The V gene is TRBV18, the J gene TRBJ1-2; TRBD1 is a possible D gene (6 bases). The CDR3 has 14 amino acids. Germline V gene lookup returns CDR1 KGHSH and CDR2 LQKENI. Trimming took 0 bases from V and 7 from J, leaving 12 bases between them. The DNA for the CDR3 is TGTGCCAGCTCACCACCCTGGGGGCGCCTTGGCTACACCTTC. This translates into CASSPPWGRLGYTF.

This rearrangement joins TRBV6-5 to TRBJ2-7; TRBD2 aligns across 7 bases. The germline gives CDR1 MNHEY, CDR2 SVGAGI. This CDR3 contains 16 residues. Trimming cost V 4 bases and J 1 base; bases outside gene matches: 10. The CDR3 spells CASSWGKGGPSYEQYF. The CDR3 nucleotides read TGTGCCAGCAGTTGGGGTAAGGGAGGGCCTTCCTACGAGCAGTACTTC.

The chain recombines TRBV27 with TRBJ1-4, with D possibly TRBD1 on 5 matching bases. CDR3 length: 13 residues. The V end lost 2 bases, the J end lost 12 bases, and 13 bases lay between the germline ends. Germline CDR1 reads MNHEY; CDR2 reads SMNVEV (reference sequence). The CDR3 DNA reads TGTGCCAGCAGTTTAAGCATGGGGGGTGAACTGTTTTTT. This codes for CASSLSMGGELFF.

The chain is built from TRBV5-1 and TRBJ2-7; 8 bases align to TRBD1. CDR1 is SGHRS, CDR2 YFSETQ, per germline. The CDR3 is 14 residues long. Trimming removed 4 bases from V and 4 bases from J; junction bases left unmatched: 7. The CDR3 nucleotides are TGCGCCAGCAGCGTACCGACAGGGGCGTACGAGCAGTACTTC. It is translated as CASSVPTGAYEQYF.

The J gene is TRBJ1-1, the V gene TRBV7-8, with a weak D call TRBD1 (5 bases). V shed 1 base and J shed 0 bases, with 15 bases lying between them. Germline V lookup: CDR1 SGHVS, CDR2 FQNEAQ. The CDR3 extends over 17 amino acids. The CDR3 DNA follows: TGTGCCAGCAGCTTAGAAGGGACGGATCTCATGAACACTGAAGCTTTCTTT. Its protein product is CASSLEGTDLMNTEAFF.

The V gene is TRBV19, the J gene TRBJ2-7; D unresolved. The V gene lost 5 bases and the J gene lost 0 bases, with 8 bases spanning the gap. Germline CDR1 reads LNHDA; CDR2 reads SQIVND (reference sequence). CDR3 length: 13 amino acids. The CDR3 bases are TGTGCCAGTAGTGGGCAAGCCTCCTACGAGCAGTACTTC. This encodes CASSGQASYEQYF.

The chain is built from TRBV6-6 and TRBJ2-3, with 11 positions matching TRBD2. The germline V gene encodes CDR1 MNHNY and CDR2 SVGAGI (reference sequence). V trimming: 8 bases; J trimming: 6 bases; junction bases outside the gene matches: 10. The CDR3 runs 15 residues. This chain's CDR3 is CASVSSGRFFDTQYF. The CDR3 DNA sequence: TGTGCCAGCGTGTCTAGCGGGAGGTTCTTCGATACGCAGTATTTT.

The chain couples TRBV10-3 to TRBJ2-3; 10 nucleotides agree with TRBD2. The germline CDR1 and CDR2 sequences are ENHRY and SYGVKD. The V and J ends lost 8 bases and 3 bases, in that order; junction bases with no gene match: 8. The CDR3 loop spans 15 amino acids. CDR3 DNA: TGTGCCATCGCCCCCCTAGCGGGAGTGACAGATACGCAGTATTTT. Amino acids: CAIAPLAGVTDTQYF.

In DNA, the CDR3 is TGTGCCAGCAGTTTACGGCGGGAACCCCTCGAGCAGTACTTC. It specifies CASSLRREPLEQYF. The gene calls are TRBV27 and TRBJ2-7; D possibly corresponds to TRBD2 (6 bases). Germline CDR1 MNHEY, CDR2 SMNVEV (reference sequence). Trimming removed 2 bases from V and 6 bases from J, with 14 bases in between. This CDR3 has 14 residues.

The chain employs TRBV5-1 and TRBJ1-4; D perhaps matches TRBD1 (5 bases). The CDR3 has 15 residues. The V end was cut by 4 bases, the J end by 8 bases, with 18 bases between. Germline CDR1 and CDR2: SGHRS and YFSETQ. CDR3 loop: CASSPGTLRIEKLFF. The CDR3, as DNA: TGCGCCAGCAGCCCGGGGACTCTGAGGATCGAAAAACTGTTTTTT.

This chain links TRBV18 with TRBJ2-2; TRBD1 matches 7 bases. This CDR3 is 16 amino acids long. Trimming cost V 3 bases and J 1 base; bases outside gene matches: 5. Germline loops: CDR1 KGHSH, CDR2 LQKENI. CDR3 in amino acids: CASSPLDRMNTGELFF. CDR3 DNA sequence: TGTGCCAGCTCACCCTTGGACAGGATGAACACCGGGGAGCTGTTTTTT.